This TCR beta chain was identified in a study of OX40 agonist ivuxolimab in advanced cancers. Some background on the complete study: Ivuxolimab was a fully human IgG2 agonistic monoclonal antibody targeting the costimulatory receptor OX40 (CD134). Intravenous ivuxolimab was administered to patients every 2 weeks at six dose levels: 0.01, 0.1, 0.3, 1.5, 3 and 10 mg/kg. Of the roughly 52 dose-escalation patients, hepatocellular carcinoma was present in roughly 19, melanoma in roughly 15, renal cell carcinoma in 9 and head and neck cancer in 9. In the dose-escalation cohort, roughly 82% of patients were male, and the mean age was around 60 years with a range of roughly 20 to 80. Prior anti-PD-1, anti-PD-L1 or anti-CTLA-4 therapy was permitted, and checkpoint inhibitors had been received by less than 45% of dose-escalation patients. Partial responses occurred in three dose-escalation patients: two with cutaneous melanoma and one with hepatocellular carcinoma. Peripheral TCRbeta sequencing was intended to test whether TCR sequence diversity was altered and clonal T-cell expansion was caused by ivuxolimab. The monotherapy dose-escalation portion (N ≈ 56 patients) of the phase I ivuxolimab trial is reported in the paper. Study-wide findings and limitations: Low levels of normalized T-cell clonal expansion were also seen in some nonresponding patients. At doses of 0.1 to 3.0 mg/kg, clonal expansion of both CD4+ and CD8+ blood T cells was observed from baseline to week 6. In partial responders in the 0.1-3.0 mg/kg groups, normalized peripheral clonal expansion was found to be among the lowest, especially among CD8+ T cells. Which antigens the clonally expanded peripheral T cells were specific for was not determined. After ivuxolimab, CD8+ T cells had more expanded clones than CD4+ T cells on average.

On this clone itself: Its antigen remains unidentified. No much larger clonotype is one base removed from it; base qualities were not supplied.

The CDR3 spans 16 residues, from the cysteine through the phenylalanine. The only DNA kept is the CDR3, 48 bases in frame from the first base. Per the germline V gene, SGHVS is the CDR1 and FQNEAQ is the CDR2. After removal of 4 bases from V and 4 bases from J, the junction retains 6 bases not matched to a gene. Genomic DNA was extracted from sorted cells for sequencing of the TCRbeta CDR3 region. TCRbeta CDR3 regions were sequenced using the immunoSEQ Assay. The table was pulled from immuneACCESS by TCRdb, which kept in-frame rearrangements only. Such tables lose some clones; where checked, under half of the loss comes from unresolved V genes, and the rest has no known cause. This sample lists over 80,000 clones; 80% to 95% were detected once. The top ten hold 1% to 1.3% of the sample. Patients with a history of autoimmune disease or receiving systemic immunosuppression were excluded from the trial. In every dose cohort, peripheral blood was drawn for TCR sequencing at baseline, cycle 4 day 1, and cycle 7 day 1. Samples were obtained from an open-label, multicenter, first-in-human phase I dose-escalation trial of ivuxolimab. Adults with locally advanced or metastatic head and neck squamous cell, hepatocellular, melanoma or renal cell carcinoma were enrolled in the trial. CD4+ and CD8+ T cells were sorted separately from peripheral blood before TCR sequencing.

This receptor was taken from an adult with an advanced solid tumor such as melanoma, head and neck, liver or kidney cancer. Sequenced material: CD4+ or CD8+ T cells sorted from blood, taken in a trial of the OX40 agonist ivuxolimab. The receptor chain draws on TRBV7-8 and TRBJ2-1; a stretch of 11 junction bases matches TRBD2. The nucleotide sequence is TGTGCCAGCAGCTCCGCCAGACTAGCGGGGTACAATGAGCAGTTCTTC. It specifies CASSSARLAGYNEQFF.